The 30 T cell receptor beta chains reported below all come from one sample, sequenced in a study of cytotoxic CD8 clonotypes in ibrutinib-treated CLL. Sequencing used immunoSEQ multiplex PCR; TCRdb keeps in-frame clones, though not all of them. The table shows tens of thousands of clones, with 75% to 95% occurring only once. The sequencing here drew on PBMCs, taken after 12 months of ibrutinib treatment. All receptors derive from a human donor with chronic lymphocytic leukemia.

The chain combines TRBV11-3 with TRBJ2-7; no clear D gene. V was pared by 10 bases and J by 2 bases, with 15 bases between. The CDR3 runs 13 residues. The germline V gene encodes CDR1 SGHNT and CDR2 YENEEA. CDR3 sequence (DNA): TGTGCCATCTCTGGTGGGGTAACCTACGAGCAGTACTTC. Amino acid sequence: CAISGGVTYEQYF.

This chain connects TRBV19 to TRBJ2-7; 10 bases fit TRBD2. V was clipped by 4 bases and J by 3 bases; unmatched bases: 3. This CDR3 has 14 amino acids. Germline assignment: CDR1 LNHDA and CDR2 SQIVND (reference sequence). CDR3 in DNA: TGTGCCAGTAGTACTAGCGGGGGAAACTACGAGCAGTACTTC. Translation gives CASSTSGGNYEQYF.

The chain couples TRBV19 to TRBJ2-7; TRBD1 matches at 7 bases. Per the germline V gene, CDR1 is LNHDA and CDR2 is SQIVND (reference sequence). CDR3 length equals 14 residues. J was trimmed by 2 bases and V by 4 bases; bases with no gene match: 5. As DNA, the CDR3 is TGTGCCAGTAGTAAGGGGGCGGTTCCCTACGAGCAGTACTTC. It translates to CASSKGAVPYEQYF.

V usage is TRBV30 and J usage is TRBJ2-7, with 9 bases that match TRBD2. Trimming cost V 3 bases and J 5 bases; bases outside gene matches: 11. Germline values: CDR1 GTSNPN, CDR2 SVGIG (reference sequence). The CDR3 has 15 amino acids. CDR3 sequence (DNA): TGTGCCTGGAGCCCTATTAGCGGGAGAATCAACGAGCAGTACTTC. This translates into CAWSPISGRINEQYF.

V and J are TRBV27 and TRBJ2-7; 11 nucleotides match TRBD2. The junction had 13 bases not matched to a gene; V was cut back by 7 bases and J by 5 bases. Per the germline V gene, CDR1 is MNHEY and CDR2 is SMNVEV (reference sequence). The CDR3 spans 16 residues. CDR3 nucleotide sequence: TGTGCCAGCAATGGGGCTAGCGGGAGGTACGGCCACGAGCAGTACTTC. Amino acids: CASNGASGRYGHEQYF.

In the case of this clone: This specimen includes other DNA sequences encoding the same CDR3. The chain recombines TRBV30 with TRBJ1-1; D gene ambiguous. The CDR3 is 12 amino acids. Trimming pared 0 bases from V and 3 bases from J, leaving 5 bases between. In germline, CDR1 is GTSNPN, CDR2 SVGIG (reference sequence). CDR3 in DNA: TGTGCCTGGAGTGTAGTGGACACTGAAGCTTTCTTT. It encodes CAWSVVDTEAFF.

The chain couples TRBV5-1 to TRBJ2-7; 8 positions agree with TRBD1. There are 17 residues in the CDR3. V was clipped by 0 bases and J by 3 bases; unmatched bases: 11. CDR1 SGHRS and CDR2 YFSETQ come from the germline V gene. CDR3 region: CASSLDALRDRSYEQYF. CDR3 bases: TGCGCCAGCAGCTTGGATGCCCTGAGGGACAGGAGCTACGAGCAGTACTTC.

The chain is built from TRBV5-1 and TRBJ2-4; tentatively, D is TRBD1 (9 bases). CDR1 and CDR2 (germline): SGHRS, YFSETQ. The CDR3 runs 15 residues. Trimming shortened V by 4 bases and J by 5 bases, and 16 bases separated the two germline ends. This CDR3 is CASSREGTGQNIQYF. DNA of the CDR3: TGCGCCAGCAGCCGGGAGGGGACAGGGCAAAACATTCAGTACTTC.

The chain joins TRBV30 to TRBJ2-5; a weak D match, TRBD2 (6 bases). V dropped 8 bases and J dropped 5 bases, with 12 bases sitting between them. The CDR3 extends over 11 amino acids. CDR1 GTSNPN and CDR2 SVGIG come from the germline V gene (reference sequence). The DNA for the CDR3 is TGTGCCGGGGGGATTTGGGAGACCCAGTACTTC. As protein: CAGGIWETQYF.

V gene TRBV10-1 combines with J gene TRBJ2-3; 9 bases fit TRBD2. The CDR3 covers 17 residues. Per germline, CDR1 WNHNN and CDR2 SYGVQD (reference sequence). Germline trimming cut 4 bases from V and 6 bases from J; bases unmatched to any gene: 14. The CDR3 sequence is CASSGGLVAGVPDTQYF. CDR3 sequence (DNA): TGCGCCAGCAGTGGGGGTCTTGTAGCGGGAGTACCCGATACGCAGTATTTT.

The chain is built from TRBV7-6 and TRBJ1-1, with D uncertain. The ends were cut back, 4 bases at V and 0 bases at J, with 9 bases in the middle. This CDR3 contains 14 residues. Germline-derived CDR1 and CDR2 are SGHVS and FNYEAQ. CDR3 protein: CASSSLPMNTEAFF. CDR3 bases: TGTGCCAGCAGCTCGCTACCTATGAACACTGAAGCTTTCTTT.

The chain joins TRBV19 to TRBJ2-3; 10 bases agree with TRBD2. The CDR3 is made up of 16 amino acids. V lost 3 bases and J lost 8; bases outside the gene matches: 11. From germline, CDR1 is LNHDA and CDR2 SQIVND (reference sequence). In nucleotides, the CDR3 is TGTGCCAGTAGTATCGCTAGCGGGAGTCAAATGGGTACGCAGTATTTT. Its protein product is CASSIASGSQMGTQYF.

The chain has TRBV19 and TRBJ1-4; 7 bases agree with TRBD1. Trimming removed 5 bases from V and 0 bases from J; junction bases left unmatched: 9. This CDR3 region has 17 residues. From germline, CDR1 is LNHDA and CDR2 SQIVND (reference sequence). The CDR3 DNA follows: TGTGCCAGTAGTCTCCCAGGGGACAGTGCAACTAATGAAAAACTGTTTTTT. This codes for CASSLPGDSATNEKLFF.

The chain uses TRBV12-5 and TRBJ2-2; D gene uncertain. The CDR3 has 14 amino acids. Germline V gene data show CDR1 as LGHNT and CDR2 as FRNRAP. V shed 8 bases and J shed 1 base, with 11 bases lying between them. CDR3 region: CASTLSVNTGELFF. CDR3 nucleotide sequence: TGTGCTAGTACCCTATCTGTGAACACCGGGGAGCTGTTTTTT. Full variable domain (outside the CDR3, taken from reference TRBV12-5 and TRBJ2-2): DARVTQTPRHKVTEMGQEVTMRCQPILGHNTVFWYRQTMMQGLELLAYFRNRAPLDDSGMPKDRFSAEMPDATLATLKIQPSEPRDSAVYFCASTLSVNTGELFFGEGSRLTVL.

This chain links TRBV7-6 with TRBJ1-1; 7 bases agree with TRBD1. Germline-derived CDR1 and CDR2 are SGHVS and FNYEAQ. Unmatched junction bases numbered 10, after V lost 5 bases and J lost 1 base. CDR3 length equals 16 residues. CDR3 region: CASSRRDRVSNTEAFF. CDR3 DNA: TGTGCCAGCAGCCGTAGGGACAGAGTTTCGAACACTGAAGCTTTCTTT. Combining the CDR3 with reference TRBV7-6 and TRBJ1-1 gives the whole variable domain GAGVSQSPRYKVTKRGQDVALRCDPISGHVSLYWYRQALGQGPEFLTYFNYEAQQDKSGLPNDRFSAERPEGSISTLTIQRTEQRDSAMYRCASSRRDRVSNTEAFFGQGTRLTVV.

V gene TRBV29-1 combines with J gene TRBJ1-4, with D maybe TRBD1 (5 bases). This CDR3 has 14 amino acids. The germline V gene has CDR1 SQVTM and CDR2 ANQGSEA. V was shortened by 7 bases and J by 6 bases, with 18 bases between the two germline ends. The CDR3 DNA sequence: TGCAGCGGGAAGGACACCGGAAAGGATGAAAAACTGTTTTTT. It translates to CSGKDTGKDEKLFF.

As to this clone: One end of the junction varies from germline; a read error may be responsible. The chain employs TRBV27 and TRBJ1-1, with D unclear. The CDR3 consists of 15 residues. Looked up from germline, CDR1 is MNHEY and CDR2 is SMNVEV (reference sequence). CDR3 residues: CASSLGWEVNTEAFF. CDR3 in DNA: TGTGCCAGCAGTTTAGGGTGGGAAGTGAATACTGAAGCTTTCTTT.

This sequence joins TRBV11-3 and TRBJ2-5, with 12 bases matching TRBD2. The germline V gene has CDR1 SGHNT and CDR2 YENEEA. CDR3 length: 16 amino acids. V lost 5 bases and J lost 0; bases outside the gene matches: 4. The CDR3 DNA reads as TGTGCCAGCAGCCGTCGACTAGCGGGAGACCAAGAGACCCAGTACTTC. This encodes CASSRRLAGDQETQYF.

In DNA form, the CDR3 reads TGCGCCAGCAGCGCACATTACAGCGGGACAGGGAATGTAAAGCAGTACTTC. It translates to CASSAHYSGTGNVKQYF. The chain employs TRBV4-1 and TRBJ2-7; 9 bases are shared with TRBD1. Germline CDR1 reads MGHRA; CDR2 reads YSYEKL. The CDR3 runs to 17 residues. The J segment lost 8 bases and the V segment lost 5 bases, leaving 19 bases of the junction unmatched.

The chain employs TRBV19 and TRBJ2-2; D perhaps matches TRBD1 (5 bases). CDR1 and CDR2 from the germline V gene are LNHDA and SQIVND (reference sequence). Trimming pared 3 bases from V and 5 bases from J, leaving 10 bases between. The CDR3 contains 14 residues. The CDR3 DNA follows: TGTGCCAGTAGTATTCCCAGGGAAACCGGGGAGCTGTTTTTT. Protein sequence: CASSIPRETGELFF.

The J gene is TRBJ2-7, the V gene TRBV6-5, with a tentative D call TRBD1 (5 bases). This CDR3 region has 15 residues. Trimming removed 0 bases from V and 6 bases from J, with 15 bases in between. Germline V lookup: CDR1 MNHEY, CDR2 SVGAGI. CDR3 sequence: CASSYSAAKGLEQYF. In DNA form, the CDR3 reads TGTGCCAGCAGTTACTCCGCGGCGAAGGGGCTCGAGCAGTACTTC.

The chain employs TRBV4-1 and TRBJ2-5; D perhaps matches TRBD1 (6 bases). The length of the CDR3 is 16 residues. The V gene lost 0 bases and the J gene lost 1 base, with 12 bases spanning the gap. Germline V lookup: CDR1 MGHRA, CDR2 YSYEKL. Here the CDR3 DNA reads TGCGCCAGCAGCCAAGATATAGGGGGTGTCCAAGAGACCCAGTACTTC. Encoded protein: CASSQDIGGVQETQYF.

The chain recombines TRBV10-1 with TRBJ2-7; 7 nucleotides match TRBD1. The CDR3 extends over 15 amino acids. V shed 7 bases and J 0 bases; nucleotides not matched to a gene: 9. The germline gives CDR1 WNHNN, CDR2 SYGVQD (reference sequence). CDR3 bases: TGCGCCAGCACCGAAGGGACAGAACCCTCCTACGAGCAGTACTTC. Amino acid sequence: CASTEGTEPSYEQYF.

The chain carries TRBV5-1 and TRBJ1-4; no clear D gene. Trimming took 4 bases from V and 0 from J, leaving 10 bases between them. Germline V gene sequence: CDR1 SGHRS, CDR2 YFSETQ. This CDR3 is 15 amino acids long. CDR3 region: CASSPSTTTNEKLFF. In DNA form, the CDR3 reads TGCGCCAGCAGCCCATCTACCACAACTAATGAAAAACTGTTTTTT.

Regarding this clone: A read error may account for a junction end that differs from germline. The chain uses TRBV6-6 and TRBJ1-2; tentatively, D is TRBD1 (5 bases). The CDR3 totals 15 residues. Germline loops: CDR1 MNHNY, CDR2 SVGAGI (reference sequence). The CDR3 DNA reads TGTGCCAGCAGTGACTCAGGGAGTGTGGGGAATGGCTACACCTTC. This encodes CASSDSGSVGNGYTF.

The chain combines TRBV2 with TRBJ1-2; D remains ambiguous. V lost 5 bases to trimming and J lost 2 bases, with 21 bases between them. The V gene's germline CDR1 is SNHLY and CDR2 FYNNEI. The CDR3 contains 17 residues. The CDR3 nucleotides read TGTGCCAGCAGTTCCAACCCCGCCGGGAGGGTGAACTATGGCTACACCTTC. It yields the protein CASSSNPAGRVNYGYTF. Complete variable domain (other parts from reference TRBV2 and TRBJ1-2): EPEVTQTPSHQVTQMGQEVILRCVPISNHLYFYWYRQILGQKVEFLVSFYNNEISEKSEIFDDQFSVERPDGSNFTLKIRSTKLEDSAMYFCASSSNPAGRVNYGYTFGSGTRLTVV.

This clone was picked up one time. This chain connects TRBV11-2 to TRBJ2-1; unclear D gene. This CDR3 has 15 amino acids. Trimming left V 5 bases short and J 0 bases short, with 11 bases between. Looked up from germline, CDR1 is SGHAT and CDR2 is FQNNGV. CDR3 in amino acids: CASSPSLSSYNEQFF. CDR3 nucleotides: TGTGCCAGCAGCCCCTCCCTAAGCTCCTACAATGAGCAGTTCTTC.

The chain joins TRBV30 to TRBJ2-6, with D tentatively TRBD1 (6 bases). Germline values: CDR1 GTSNPN, CDR2 SVGIG (reference sequence). V was shortened by 0 bases and J by 2 bases, with 14 bases between the two germline ends. This CDR3 spans 17 amino acids. The CDR3 region is CAWSVTGLLAGANVLTF. In DNA, the CDR3 is TGTGCCTGGAGTGTAACAGGGTTACTGGCTGGGGCCAACGTCCTGACTTTC.

The J gene is TRBJ2-1, the V gene TRBV7-9; TRBD2 matches at 10 bases. V lost 6 bases, J lost 2 bases, and 16 bases stayed unmatched. Germline CDR1 SEHNR, CDR2 FQNEAQ (reference sequence). This CDR3 has 19 residues. CDR3 protein: CASSRLTSGRFDPYNEQFF. The CDR3, as DNA: TGTGCCAGCAGTCGACTGACTAGCGGGCGCTTTGATCCCTACAATGAGCAGTTCTTC.

The chain uses TRBV27 and TRBJ2-5, with 10 bases aligning to TRBD1. Losses at the gene ends were 2 bases for V and 4 bases for J; bases not matched to a gene: 16. This CDR3 region has 19 residues. In germline, CDR1 is MNHEY, CDR2 SMNVEV (reference sequence). Here the CDR3 DNA reads TGTGCCAGCAGTTTACGCTGGGGACAGGGGCCCTCGTTGGTAGAGACCCAGTACTTC. Translation: CASSLRWGQGPSLVETQYF.